This T cell receptor beta chain comes out of a study of cytomegalovirus exposure and HLA in healthy donors. In the PCR, 60 Vbeta and 13 Jbeta primers were used. Assay used: immunoSEQ multiplex PCR; TCRdb lists only in-frame clones, some missing. The repertoire consists of about 140,000 clones, with more than 75% occurring once and the leading ten covering about 5%. Germline lookup yields CDR1 SQVTM and CDR2 ANQGSEA. Trimming left V 2 bases short and J 6 bases short, with 10 bases between. This CDR3 has 13 residues. The genes are TRBV29-1 and TRBJ1-4, with D perhaps TRBD1 (5 bases). The sample comprised PBMCs. The receptor was derived from a woman aged 30 to 39 in good health and CMV-seronegative. The CDR3 DNA is TGCAGCGTTGAAACAGGAACGCATGAAAAACTGTTTTTT. Amino acid sequence: CSVETGTHEKLFF.